Listed below are T cell receptor beta chains from one sample, sequenced in a study of technical replicates of blood from several donors. The data were produced by immunoSEQ multiplex PCR, yet TCRdb's version contains in-frame clones alone and is incomplete. The sample lists 65,000 to 80,000 clones, 95% to 99% occurring once. The sequencing sample was made of T cells isolated from PBMCs. Receptor source: a human donor in good health. CDR3s include the opening cysteine and the closing phenylalanine or tryptophan. The order of the fields is V gene, D gene, clone size, CDR3 length, J gene, CDR3 DNA, CDR3 protein. D genes are given only for firm matches. Not all rows give a size; the values are once, few, many and, for expanded clones, a class.

TRBV9	TRBD2	NA	15	TRBJ2-1	TGTGCCAGCAGCCCCTTGGCGGGAGGGTACAATGAGCAGTTCTTC	CASSPLAGGYNEQFF
TRBV7-2	NA	NA	14	TRBJ2-7	TGTGCCAGCAGCCCCCAGGGCAGCTCCTACGAGCAGTACTTC	CASSPQGSSYEQYF
TRBV6-5	NA	NA	14	TRBJ1-3	TGTGCCAGCAGTTCGGACAGCGTTGGAAACACCATATATTTT	CASSSDSVGNTIYF
TRBV7-2	TRBD1	NA	15	TRBJ1-5	TGTGCCAGCAGCTCAGACAGGGCCCTTAATCAGCCCCAGCATTTT	CASSSDRALNQPQHF
TRBV27	NA	NA	19	TRBJ1-6	TGTGCCAGCAGTCACGACCCTAGACAGGAGAGCTCCTATAATTCACCCCTCCACTTT	CASSHDPRQESSYNSPLHF
TRBV5-1	TRBD2	NA	16	TRBJ2-5	TGCGCCAGCAGCTCTATGAGCGGGAGACCCGGGGAGACCCAGTACTTC	CASSSMSGRPGETQYF
TRBV5-8	TRBD1	NA	15	TRBJ1-2	TGTGCCAGCGGGTACCTTGGGACAGAGAACTATGGCTACACCTTC	CASGYLGTENYGYTF
TRBV27	NA	NA	14	TRBJ1-2	TGTGCCAGCGCAACTTTCAGGGTCCTTCATGGCTACACCTTC	CASATFRVLHGYTF
TRBV11-1	TRBD1	NA	13	TRBJ1-1	TGTGCCAGCAGCTTAGCCAGGGGGGCTGAAGCTTTCTTT	CASSLARGAEAFF
TRBV6-1	TRBD2	NA	16	TRBJ2-1	TGTGCCAGCACTGAAGGAGGACTAGCGGGACGGAGTGAGCAGTTCTTC	CASTEGGLAGRSEQFF
TRBV7-3	TRBD2	once	17	TRBJ2-6	TGTGCCAGCAGCTTAGGCCCGGGAGGATCTGGGGCCAACGTCCTGACTTTC	CASSLGPGGSGANVLTF
TRBV6-1	NA	NA	17	TRBJ1-4	TGTGCCAGCAGTGGAACACGGAGATTTTCAACTAATGAAAAACTGTTTTTT	CASSGTRRFSTNEKLFF
TRBV5-1	TRBD1	NA	14	TRBJ1-2	TGCGCCAGCAGCTTGGGTGGGACAGGCTATGGCTACACCTTC	CASSLGGTGYGYTF
TRBV29-1	TRBD2	NA	13	TRBJ2-2	TGCAGCGCGATAGCGGGCCGCCCCGGGGAGCTGTTTTTT	CSAIAGRPGELFF
TRBV6-5	TRBD1	NA	15	TRBJ1-5	TGTGCCAGCAAGGGAGACAGGGACAGCAATCAGCCCCAGCATTTT	CASKGDRDSNQPQHF
TRBV9	TRBD1	NA	16	TRBJ1-5	TGTGCCAGCAGCCTGGACAGGGGTGTTTTGTATCAGCCCCAGCATTTT	CASSLDRGVLYQPQHF
TRBV4-1	NA	many	16	TRBJ1-1	TGCGCCAGCAGCCAAGATCCTAATTGGGGCGGCACTGAAGCTTTCTTT	CASSQDPNWGGTEAFF
TRBV6-6	NA	NA	15	TRBJ1-2	TGTGCCAGCAGTTACTCGTCGGAGGACCCCGGACGCTACACCTTC	CASSYSSEDPGRYTF
TRBV7-9	NA	NA	15	TRBJ2-3	TGTGCCAGCAGCTTAAGGGAGGAGAAGACAGATACGCAGTATTTT	CASSLREEKTDTQYF
TRBV5-1	NA	NA	14	TRBJ1-1	TGCGCCAGCGCGACGGAGAATACGAACACTGAAGCTTTCTTT	CASATENTNTEAFF
TRBV29-1	NA	NA	13	TRBJ1-4	TGCAGCGTTGGTAAATACTCGGATGAAAAACTGTTTTTT	CSVGKYSDEKLFF
TRBV2	NA	NA	14	TRBJ1-1	TGTGCCAGCAGTGGGAATGGGGGGGGGACTGAAGCTTTCTTT	CASSGNGGGTEAFF
TRBV4-2	TRBD2	NA	15	TRBJ2-1	TGTGCCAGCAGCCAAATCAGCGGGAGCACTAATGAGCAGTTCTTC	CASSQISGSTNEQFF
TRBV5-6	NA	NA	14	TRBJ1-2	TGTGCCAGCAGCCAGGGAGGGTATAACTATGGCTACACCTTC	CASSQGGYNYGYTF
TRBV19	NA	NA	13	TRBJ2-1	TGTGCCAGTAGTATGACAGGCTACAATGAGCAGTTCTTC	CASSMTGYNEQFF
TRBV6-1	NA	once	14	TRBJ1-3	TGTGCCAGCAGACTAAGCCCTGACAGCAACACCATATATTTT	CASRLSPDSNTIYF
TRBV7-8	NA	NA	12	TRBJ2-1	TGTGCCAGCAGCCGCGTTCACAATGAGCAGTTCTTC	CASSRVHNEQFF
TRBV2	NA	NA	11	TRBJ2-7	TGTGCCAGCATTGAACTCGGCGAGCAGTACTTC	CASIELGEQYF
TRBV29-1	NA	NA	11	TRBJ2-7	TGCAGCGCCGAAACTAGCATCGAGCAGTACTTC	CSAETSIEQYF
TRBV28	TRBD2	NA	16	TRBJ2-3	TGTGCCAGCAGTTTAGGTTGGGGGAGGGGCACAGATACGCAGTATTTT	CASSLGWGRGTDTQYF
TRBV29-1	TRBD1	once	12	TRBJ1-1	TGCAGCGTCAAACAGGGGGGCGCTGAAGCTTTCTTT	CSVKQGGAEAFF
TRBV6-5	NA	NA	12	TRBJ1-1	TGTGCCAGCGTGTTCAGGGAGGGGGAAGCTTTCTTT	CASVFREGEAFF
TRBV28	NA	NA	14	TRBJ2-5	TGTGCCAGCAGTTTTATAGTCGGTCCGGAGACCCAGTACTTC	CASSFIVGPETQYF
TRBV6-5	NA	NA	15	TRBJ1-3	TGTGCCAGCAGTTACGGGGACACAATGGATGACACCATATATTTT	CASSYGDTMDDTIYF
TRBV5-6	TRBD1	NA	16	TRBJ2-7	TGTGCCAGCAGTCCCCCGGGACAGGTTGGCTCCTACGAGCAGTACTTC	CASSPPGQVGSYEQYF
TRBV25-1	NA	NA	13	TRBJ1-1	TGTGCCAGCAGTGAATATCGCGATACTGAAGCTTTCTTT	CASSEYRDTEAFF
TRBV27	TRBD1	NA	14	TRBJ2-2	TGTGCCAGCAGTTCTCAGGGGGCCGCCGGGGAGCTGTTTTTT	CASSSQGAAGELFF
TRBV6-5	TRBD2	NA	14	TRBJ2-7	TGTGCCAGCACCACACCGGGACTAGAATCCGAGCAGTACTTC	CASTTPGLESEQYF